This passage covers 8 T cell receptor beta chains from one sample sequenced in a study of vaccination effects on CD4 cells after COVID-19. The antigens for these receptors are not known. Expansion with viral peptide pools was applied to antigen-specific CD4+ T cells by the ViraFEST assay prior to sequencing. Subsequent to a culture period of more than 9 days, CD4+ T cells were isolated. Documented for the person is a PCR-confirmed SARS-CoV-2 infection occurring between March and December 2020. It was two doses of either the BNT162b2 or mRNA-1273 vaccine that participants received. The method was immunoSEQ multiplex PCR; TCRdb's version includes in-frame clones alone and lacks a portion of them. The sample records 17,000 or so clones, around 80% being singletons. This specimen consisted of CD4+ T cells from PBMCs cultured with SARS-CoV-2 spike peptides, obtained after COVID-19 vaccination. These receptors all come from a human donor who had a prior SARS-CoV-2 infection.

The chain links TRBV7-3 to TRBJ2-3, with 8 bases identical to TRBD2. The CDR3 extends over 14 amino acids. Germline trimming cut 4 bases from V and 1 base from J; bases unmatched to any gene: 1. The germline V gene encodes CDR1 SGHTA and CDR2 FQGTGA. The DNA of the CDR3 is TGTGCCAGCAGCTCACTAGCGGGCACAGATACGCAGTATTTT. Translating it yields CASSSLAGTDTQYF.

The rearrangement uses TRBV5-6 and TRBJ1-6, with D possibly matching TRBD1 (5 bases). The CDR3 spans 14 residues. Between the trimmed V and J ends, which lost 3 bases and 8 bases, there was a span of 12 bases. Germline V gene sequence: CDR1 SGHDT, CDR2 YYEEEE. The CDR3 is CASSSTGRDSPLHF. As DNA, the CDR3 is TGTGCCAGCAGCTCCACGGGGCGGGATTCACCCCTCCACTTT.

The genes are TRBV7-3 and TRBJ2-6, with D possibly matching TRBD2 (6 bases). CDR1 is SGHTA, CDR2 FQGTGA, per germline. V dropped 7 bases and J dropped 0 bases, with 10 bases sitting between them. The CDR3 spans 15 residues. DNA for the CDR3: TGTGCCAGCACCCTGGGGGGCTCTGGGGCCAACGTCCTGACTTTC. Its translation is CASTLGGSGANVLTF.

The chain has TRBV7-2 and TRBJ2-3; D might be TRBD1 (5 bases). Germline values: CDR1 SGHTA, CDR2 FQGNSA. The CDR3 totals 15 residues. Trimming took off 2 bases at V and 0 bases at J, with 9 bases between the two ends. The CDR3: CASSLLRGSTDTQYF. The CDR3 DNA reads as TGTGCCAGCAGCTTACTAAGGGGAAGCACAGATACGCAGTATTTT.

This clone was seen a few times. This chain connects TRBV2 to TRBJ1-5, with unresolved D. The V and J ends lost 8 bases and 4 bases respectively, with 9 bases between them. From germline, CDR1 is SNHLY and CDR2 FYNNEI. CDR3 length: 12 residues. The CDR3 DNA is TGTGCCAGCGGGTCCGGGAATCAGCCCCAGCATTTT. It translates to CASGSGNQPQHF.

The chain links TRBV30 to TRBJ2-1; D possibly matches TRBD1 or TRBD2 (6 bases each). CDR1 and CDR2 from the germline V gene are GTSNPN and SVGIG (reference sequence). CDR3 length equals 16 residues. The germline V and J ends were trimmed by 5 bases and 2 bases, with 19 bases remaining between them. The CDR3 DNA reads TGTGCCTGGGGTAGGGGGACTGGACTAACCTACAATGAGCAGTTCTTC. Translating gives CAWGRGTGLTYNEQFF. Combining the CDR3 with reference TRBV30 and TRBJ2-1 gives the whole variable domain SQTIHQWPATLVQPVGSPLSLECTVEGTSNPNLYWYRQAAGRGLQLLFYSVGIGQISSEVPQNLSASRPQDRQFILSSKKLLLSDSGFYLCAWGRGTGLTYNEQFFGPGTRLTVL.

In DNA form, the CDR3 reads TGTGCCAGCAGTGAACTCCAGTCGTGGGACAGGGGTCGAGGGGAGCAGTACTTC. This sequence encodes CASSELQSWDRGRGEQYF. The chain uses TRBV6-1 and TRBJ2-7; 10 positions match TRBD1. V dropped 2 bases and J dropped 7; count of bases not matched to a gene: 17. Germline assignment: CDR1 MNHNS and CDR2 SASEGT. The CDR3 is 18 amino acids.

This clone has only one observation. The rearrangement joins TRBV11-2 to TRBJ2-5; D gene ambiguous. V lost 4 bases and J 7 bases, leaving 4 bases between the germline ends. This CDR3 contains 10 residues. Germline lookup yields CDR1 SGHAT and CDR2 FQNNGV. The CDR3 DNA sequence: TGTGCCAGCAGCTCCCCGACCCAGTACTTC. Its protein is CASSSPTQYF.